The entry that follows covers one T cell receptor beta chain sequence. Its antigen is undetermined. The CDR3 extends over 15 amino acids. Germline lookup yields CDR1 GTSNPN and CDR2 SVGIG (reference sequence). The ends lost 2 bases at V and 10 bases at J; junction bases unmatched: 11. Here immunoSEQ multiplex PCR was the method, and the copy in TCRdb shows in-frame clones only, minus some. The table records about 110,000 clones, roughly 90% of them present only once. The data are from a study of cytomegalovirus exposure and HLA in healthy donors. A roughly 120-subject validation cohort, separate from the approximately 610-subject first cohort, supplied the donors. Regarding the study as a whole: Most sequenced TCRs were rare (though some public TCRs occurred in many donors). Clusters of TCRs from the first cohort tended to co-occur in the 120 or so validation repertoires (as a later analysis found).

This clonotype originated in a woman under 30 in good health and CMV-seronegative. Sequenced sample: PBMCs. This rearrangement joins TRBV30 to TRBJ2-6, with TRBD1 matching 7 bases. The CDR3 DNA reads as TGTGCCTGGAGTAGGGGGCAGGGGGTAAAAAACGTCCTGACTTTC. Amino acid sequence: CAWSRGQGVKNVLTF.